These 19 T cell receptor beta chains were sequenced from one sample in a study of blood T cell repertoires in COVID-19. Assay used: immunoSEQ multiplex PCR; TCRdb lists only in-frame clones, some missing. The table records around 140,000 clones, about 85% of them present only once. Material: peripheral blood. The receptors here all came from a human donor with acute or convalescent COVID-19. The donor label of this sample is uncertain.

This clone has a single count. The chain has TRBV19 and TRBJ2-1; 11 positions match TRBD1. In germline, CDR1 is LNHDA, CDR2 SQIVND (reference sequence). The CDR3 consists of 15 residues. Trimming cost V 5 bases and J 7 bases; bases outside gene matches: 7. CDR3 amino acids: CASSPGQGARNEQFF. The CDR3 bases are TGTGCCAGTAGTCCCGGACAGGGGGCTAGGAATGAGCAGTTCTTC.

The chain joins TRBV12-3 or TRBV12-4 to TRBJ1-5; D unresolved. The CDR3 contains 13 residues. Trimming stripped 5 bases from V and 5 bases from J, with 10 bases between. The CDR3 DNA sequence: TGTGCCAGCAGTCCGAGTGGGCATCAGCCCCAGCATTTT. It specifies CASSPSGHQPQHF.

The rearrangement uses TRBV28 and TRBJ2-7; 10 bases agree with TRBD1. CDR3 length: 15 amino acids. Germline-derived CDR1 and CDR2 are MDHEN and SYDVKM. V trimming: 4 bases; J trimming: 0 bases; junction bases outside the gene matches: 3. CDR3 sequence reads: CASSSGQGYSYEQYF. The DNA for the CDR3 is TGTGCCAGCAGTTCGGGACAGGGGTACTCCTACGAGCAGTACTTC.

The rearrangement joins TRBV6-2 or TRBV6-3 to TRBJ1-5, with TRBD1 matching over 7 bases. This CDR3 has 13 residues. The V gene end was trimmed by 2 bases and the J gene end by 5 bases; junction bases not matched to a gene: 0. Germline-derived CDR1 and CDR2 are MNHEY and SVGEGT. CDR3 amino acids: CASSYGQDQPQHF. The CDR3 nucleotides are TGTGCCAGCAGTTACGGACAGGATCAGCCCCAGCATTTT.

The chain joins TRBV29-1 to TRBJ1-2; D possibly corresponds to TRBD1 (5 bases). Trimming shortened V by 3 bases and J by 4 bases, and 9 bases separated the two germline ends. CDR3 size: 12 residues. Germline CDR1 is SQVTM and CDR2 is ANQGSEA. CDR3 DNA: TGCAGCGTTGATTGGGGCGGCTATGGCTACACCTTC. Its translation: CSVDWGGYGYTF.

This clone was seen just once. The chain uses TRBV4-3 and TRBJ1-1, with no clear D. V was cut by 3 bases and J by 0 bases, with 8 bases left in between. Germline CDR1 reads LGHNA; CDR2 reads YSLEER. The CDR3 has 14 residues. The CDR3 sequence: CASSHRGLNTEAFF. CDR3 sequence (DNA): TGCGCCAGCAGCCATCGGGGATTGAACACTGAAGCTTTCTTT.

The chain has TRBV19 and TRBJ2-5; 7 nucleotides match TRBD1. With V trimmed by 2 bases and J by 2 bases, 5 bases remained unmatched. This CDR3 is 15 amino acids long. From germline, CDR1 is LNHDA and CDR2 SQIVND (reference sequence). CDR3 bases: TGTGCCAGTAGTATATCTGGGACAGCACAAGAGACCCAGTACTTC. Encoded protein: CASSISGTAQETQYF.

The chain recombines TRBV24-1 with TRBJ1-5; no clear D gene. This CDR3 comprises 13 residues. Germline CDR1 KGHDR, CDR2 SFDVKD. The V end lost 5 bases, the J end lost 4 bases, and 8 bases lay between the germline ends. CDR3 sequence: CATSATQNQPQHF. Here the CDR3 DNA reads TGTGCCACCAGTGCCACTCAAAATCAGCCCCAGCATTTT.

V is TRBV18 and J is TRBJ1-4, with D possibly being TRBD1 (5 bases). The CDR3 consists of 15 residues. V was pared by 4 bases and J by 8 bases, with 17 bases between. Germline-derived CDR1 and CDR2 are KGHSH and LQKENI. CDR3 in DNA: TGTGCCAGCTCACAACTGACAGTCGGATCGGAAAAACTGTTTTTT. The encoded protein is CASSQLTVGSEKLFF.

V usage is TRBV7-8 and J usage is TRBJ1-1; 9 nucleotides match TRBD1. Germline CDR1 reads SGHVS; CDR2 reads FQNEAQ. The CDR3 covers 16 residues. J was trimmed by 5 bases and V by 4 bases; bases with no gene match: 11. For the CDR3, the DNA is TGTGCCAGCAGCTCGGACCGGGACAGGGTGGGGACTGAAGCTTTCTTT. Its translation: CASSSDRDRVGTEAFF.

This clone was observed a handful of times. The V and J genes are TRBV7-2 and TRBJ2-1, with 10 nucleotides matching TRBD2. Germline V CDR1 and CDR2: SGHTA, FQGNSA. The CDR3 has 18 residues. V lost 1 base, J lost 9 bases, and 15 bases stayed unmatched. CDR3 protein: CASSLVGGSSGSLIEQFF. The CDR3 coding sequence is TGTGCCAGCAGCTTAGTAGGGGGGTCTAGCGGGAGCCTCATTGAGCAGTTCTTC. The full variable domain, in which reference TRBV7-2 and TRBJ2-1 provide the parts outside the CDR3, is GAGVSQSPSNKVTEKGKDVELRCDPISGHTALYWYRQSLGQGLEFLIYFQGNSAPDKSGLPSDRFSAERTGGSVSTLTIQRTQQEDSAVYLCASSLVGGSSGSLIEQFFGPGTRLTVL.

J is TRBJ1-4 and V is TRBV12-3 or TRBV12-4, with TRBD1 as a possible D gene (5 bases). CDR3 size: 13 residues. Deletions cut 6 bases from V and 7 bases from J, with 12 bases between. The CDR3 DNA is TGTGCCAGCAGAAAAGCTAGGGGTGAAAAACTGTTTTTT. Protein: CASRKARGEKLFF.

The V and J genes are TRBV9 and TRBJ2-2; TRBD2 might be the D (6 bases). V lost 2 bases and J lost 1, with 6 bases in between. The CDR3 runs 14 residues. Germline-derived CDR1 and CDR2 are SGDLS and YYNGEE. The CDR3 here is CASSVSGNTGELFF. Written as DNA, the CDR3 is TGTGCCAGCAGCGTTAGCGGGAACACCGGGGAGCTGTTTTTT.

This clone was seen more than once but under ten times. The CDR3 DNA is TGCAGCGCTAGCGGGAGGGCCCTATGCGGGGAGACCCAGTACTTC. Protein product: CSASGRALCGETQYF. The chain uses TRBV29-1 and TRBJ2-5, with TRBD2 matching 12 bases. The trim removed 7 bases at V and 5 bases at J, leaving 11 bases unmatched. The CDR3 length is 15 residues. Germline V gene data show CDR1 as SQVTM and CDR2 as ANQGSEA.

The chain links TRBV28 to TRBJ1-2; D might be TRBD1 (6 bases). CDR3 length equals 12 residues. Germline CDR1 and CDR2: MDHEN and SYDVKM. V was cut by 7 bases and J by 2 bases, with 8 bases left in between. Here the CDR3 reads CASTGANYGYTF. DNA for the CDR3: TGTGCCAGCACAGGGGCCAACTATGGCTACACCTTC.

This clone was seen just once. The CDR3 reads CASSTGLAGVYETQYF. CDR3 DNA sequence: TGTGCCAGCAGCACCGGACTAGCGGGAGTTTATGAGACCCAGTACTTC. V gene TRBV7-2 combines with J gene TRBJ2-5; TRBD2 aligns across 13 bases. This CDR3 comprises 16 residues. J was trimmed by 5 bases and V by 5 bases; bases with no gene match: 8. CDR1 is SGHTA and CDR2 is FQGNSA in the germline V gene.

The chain uses TRBV28 and TRBJ1-2; 8 bases agree with TRBD1. Trimming cost V 6 bases and J 6 bases; bases outside gene matches: 6. The CDR3 is made up of 13 amino acids. The germline V gene encodes CDR1 MDHEN and CDR2 SYDVKM. This CDR3 reads CASRSTGVDGYTF. In DNA form, the CDR3 reads TGTGCCAGCAGGTCGACAGGGGTTGATGGCTACACCTTC.

The V gene is TRBV23-1, the J gene TRBJ1-5; TRBD1 aligns across 9 bases. TRBV23-1 has ORF status, its function being uncertain. V trimming: 3 bases; J trimming: 0 bases; junction bases outside the gene matches: 15. The CDR3 totals 20 residues. CDR3 sequence reads: CASSQRGSGQGDYSNQPQHF. CDR3 DNA: TGCGCCAGCAGTCAGCGGGGCTCGGGACAGGGCGATTATAGCAATCAGCCCCAGCATTTT.

The chain carries TRBV5-1 and TRBJ2-5; the match to TRBD1 covers 7 bases. The CDR3 length is 15 residues. In germline, CDR1 is SGHRS, CDR2 YFSETQ. J gave up 0 bases and V 0 bases, and 2 bases lay outside the gene matches. CDR3 bases: TGCGCCAGCAGCTTGGGGGACAGCCACCAAGAGACCCAGTACTTC. This translates into CASSLGDSHQETQYF.